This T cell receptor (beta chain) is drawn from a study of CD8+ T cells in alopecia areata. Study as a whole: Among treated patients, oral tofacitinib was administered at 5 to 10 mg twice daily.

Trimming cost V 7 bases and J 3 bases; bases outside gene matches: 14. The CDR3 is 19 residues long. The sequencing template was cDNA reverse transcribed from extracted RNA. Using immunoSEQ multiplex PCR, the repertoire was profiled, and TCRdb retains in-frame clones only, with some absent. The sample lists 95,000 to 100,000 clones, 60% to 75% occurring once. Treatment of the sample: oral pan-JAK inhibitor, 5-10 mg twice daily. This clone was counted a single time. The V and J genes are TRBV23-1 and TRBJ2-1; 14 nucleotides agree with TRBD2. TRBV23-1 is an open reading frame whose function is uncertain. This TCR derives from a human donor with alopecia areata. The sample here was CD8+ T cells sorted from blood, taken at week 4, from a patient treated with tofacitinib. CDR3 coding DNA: TGCGCCAGCACCATTTCCGGGACTAGCGGGAGAACCGGCTACAATGAGCAGTTCTTC. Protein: CASTISGTSGRTGYNEQFF.